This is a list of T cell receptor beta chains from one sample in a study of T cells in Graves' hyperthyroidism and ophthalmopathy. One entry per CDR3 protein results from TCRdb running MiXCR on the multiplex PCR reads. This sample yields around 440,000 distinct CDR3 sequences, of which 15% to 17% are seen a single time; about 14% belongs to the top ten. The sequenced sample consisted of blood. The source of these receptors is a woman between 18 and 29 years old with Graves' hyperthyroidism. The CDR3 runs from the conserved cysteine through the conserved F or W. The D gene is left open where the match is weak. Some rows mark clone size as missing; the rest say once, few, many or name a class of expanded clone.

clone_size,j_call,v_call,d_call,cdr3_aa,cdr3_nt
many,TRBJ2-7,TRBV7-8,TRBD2,CASSFPGGGGYEQYF,TGTGCCAGCAGCTTCCCCGGCGGGGGTGGCTACGAGCAGTACTTC
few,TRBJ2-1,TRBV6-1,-,CASREGVTPGWDEQFF,TGTGCCAGCAGGGAAGGGGTGACTCCGGGCTGGGATGAGCAGTTCTTC
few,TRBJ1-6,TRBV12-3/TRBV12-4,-,CASSFWGVYNSPLHF,TGTGCCAGCAGTTTTTGGGGTGTATATAATTCACCCCTCCACTTT
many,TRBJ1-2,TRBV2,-,CASSDPAYSYGYTF,TGTGCCAGCAGTGATCCAGCTTATTCCTATGGCTACACCTTC
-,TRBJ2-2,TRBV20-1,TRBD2,CSARSGLAGATGELFF,TGCAGTGCTAGATCCGGACTAGCGGGGGCAACCGGGGAGCTGTTTTTT
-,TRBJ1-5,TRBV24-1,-,CATSACGGTQPQHF,TGTGCCACCAGTGCCTGCGGGGGAACTCAGCCCCAGCATTTT
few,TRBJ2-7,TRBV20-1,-,CSAQWQSEQYF,TGCAGTGCCCAATGGCAAAGCGAGCAGTACTTC
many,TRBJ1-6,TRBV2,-,CASRQGTYNSPLHF,TGTGCCAGCAGACAGGGAACCTATAATTCACCCCTCCACTTT
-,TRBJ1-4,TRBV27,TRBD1,CASSFAGTGEKLFF,TGTGCCAGCAGTTTTGCGGGGACAGGAGAAAAACTGTTTTTT
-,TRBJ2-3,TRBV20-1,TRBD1,CSATGGSIGTDTQYF,TGCAGTGCAACAGGGGGTAGTATTGGCACAGATACGCAGTATTTT
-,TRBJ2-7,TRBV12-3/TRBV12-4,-,CASSLEGGPGYEQYF,TGTGCCAGCAGTTTAGAGGGGGGCCCAGGGTACGAGCAGTACTTC
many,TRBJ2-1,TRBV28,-,CASSPSAAGGNEQFF,TGTGCCAGCAGCCCTAGTGCAGCCGGAGGAAATGAGCAGTTCTTC
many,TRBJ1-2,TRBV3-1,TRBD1,CASSQVWRGPAYGYTF,TGTGCCAGCAGCCAAGTTTGGAGGGGGCCCGCCTATGGCTACACCTTC
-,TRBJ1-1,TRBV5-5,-,CASSSRKPANTEAFF,TGTGCCAGCAGCTCCCGGAAGCCCGCGAACACTGAAGCTTTCTTT
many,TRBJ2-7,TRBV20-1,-,CSASPFGVNSYEQYF,TGCAGTGCTAGTCCCTTTGGGGTTAACTCCTACGAGCAGTACTTC
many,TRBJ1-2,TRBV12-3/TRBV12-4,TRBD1,CASSLRTGGWGYGYTF,TGTGCCAGCAGTCTGAGAACAGGGGGCTGGGGCTATGGCTACACCTTC
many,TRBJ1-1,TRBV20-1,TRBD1,CSARDTGDTEAFF,TGCAGTGCTAGAGATACAGGGGACACTGAAGCTTTCTTT